Presented here are 4 T cell receptor beta chains from one specimen sequenced in a study of cytomegalovirus exposure and HLA in healthy donors. The PCR used 60 Vbeta and 13 Jbeta primers. Sequencing was performed with immunoSEQ multiplex PCR; in TCRdb, only in-frame clones are kept and a portion is missing. This table has under 300,000 clones, about 80% appearing once. Sequencing used PBMCs. The receptor source for this set is a woman aged 60-70 years in good health and CMV-seropositive.

The rearrangement uses TRBV5-1 and TRBJ2-3, with 8 bases matching TRBD1. V lost 0 bases and J lost 6; bases outside the gene matches: 12. Looked up from germline, CDR1 is SGHRS and CDR2 is YFSETQ. The CDR3 has 17 residues. The CDR3 here is CASSLGTGMFKSDTQYF. The CDR3 nucleotides read TGCGCCAGCAGCTTGGGGACAGGGATGTTCAAGTCGGATACGCAGTATTTT.

This chain joins TRBV7-9 and TRBJ1-5; tentatively, D is TRBD1 (5 bases). The CDR3 runs 13 residues. Trimming took 4 bases from V and 5 from J, leaving 9 bases between them. CDR1 SEHNR and CDR2 FQNEAQ come from the germline V gene (reference sequence). The CDR3 protein is CASSYQGYQPQHF. DNA of the CDR3: TGTGCCAGCAGCTACCAGGGTTATCAGCCCCAGCATTTT.

This chain uses TRBV6-1 with TRBJ2-1, with D tentatively TRBD2 (5 bases). Trimming removed 4 bases at V and 12 bases at J, with 16 bases between. This CDR3 contains 13 residues. The germline CDR1 and CDR2 sequences are MNHNS and SASEGT. This CDR3 reads CASSGYGGGGQFF. CDR3 DNA: TGTGCCAGCAGTGGTTACGGCGGAGGTGGGCAGTTCTTC.

The chain is built from TRBV25-1 and TRBJ2-5; 7 positions agree with TRBD2. V lost 4 bases, J lost 5 bases, and 16 bases stayed unmatched. Looked up from germline, CDR1 is MGHDK and CDR2 is SYGVNS. CDR3 size: 17 residues. The CDR3 nucleotides are TGTGCCAGCAGTGGGGTAGCGGGCGAAATTGGGGAGGAGACCCAGTACTTC. This gives the protein CASSGVAGEIGEETQYF.